This entry features one T cell receptor (beta chain) sequence. Its target is unknown. The source of the sample is a study of T cells after yellow fever vaccination. The CDR3 loop spans 14 amino acids. V was clipped by 4 bases and J by 0 bases, with 8 bases between them. In germline, CDR1 is SGHRS, CDR2 YFSETQ. Production of TCR cDNA was by 5'RACE template switching, which also added a universal primer site and UMIs. TCRdb ran MiXCR on the 5' RACE reads and lists one entry per CDR3 protein. The sample has about 260,000 distinct CDR3 sequences; about an eighth are singletons. Whole-study findings and limits: Relatively few clonotypes were ones that appeared in both CD4 and CD8 compartments. A large majority of primary-vaccination clones showed up again after the booster (about 96% CD4, roughly 91% CD8).

V gene TRBV5-1 combines with J gene TRBJ1-3; D remains ambiguous. This clonotype originated in a man younger than 40 who received the YFV17D yellow fever vaccine. Material: CD4+ T cells sorted from PBMCs, obtained 45 days after the yellow fever booster vaccination. CDR3 sequence: CASSQQSSGNTIYF. In nucleotides, the CDR3 is TGCGCCAGCAGCCAACAGAGCTCTGGAAACACCATATATTTT.